These 9 T cell receptor beta chains came from one sample sequenced in a study of blood T cell repertoires in COVID-19. Using immunoSEQ multiplex PCR, the repertoire was profiled, and TCRdb retains in-frame clones only, with some absent. Of under 200,000 clones in the sample, around four fifths are singletons; the top ten hold approximately 0.97%. Sequenced input: peripheral blood. These receptor sequences come from a man aged 60 to 69 with COVID-19, enrolled during active disease.

The chain employs TRBV7-8 and TRBJ1-1, with 9 nucleotides matching TRBD1. The CDR3 length is 15 residues. Trimming at V came to 3 bases and at J to 1 base, leaving 3 bases not matched to a gene. The germline V gene has CDR1 SGHVS and CDR2 FQNEAQ. CDR3 bases: TGTGCCAGCAGCTTGGACAGGGGTCCGAACACTGAAGCTTTCTTT. Its translation: CASSLDRGPNTEAFF. Full variable domain (outside the CDR3, taken from reference TRBV7-8 and TRBJ1-1): GAGVSQSPRYKVAKRGQDVALRCDPISGHVSLFWYQQALGQGPEFLTYFQNEAQLDKSGLPSDRFFAERPEGSVSTLKIQRTQQEDSAVYLCASSLDRGPNTEAFFGQGTRLTVV.

V usage is TRBV20-1 and J usage is TRBJ2-1, with TRBD2 identical over 7 bases. Unmatched junction bases numbered 6, after V lost 3 bases and J lost 4 bases. The CDR3 is 14 amino acids. Germline CDR1 and CDR2: DFQATT and SNEGSKA (reference sequence). The CDR3 protein is CSASAGVGYNEQFF. CDR3 DNA: TGCAGTGCTAGTGCGGGGGTGGGGTACAATGAGCAGTTCTTC.

The chain links TRBV14 to TRBJ1-1, with TRBD1 matching 9 bases. Germline lookup yields CDR1 SGHDN and CDR2 FVKESK. V was pared by 4 bases and J by 3 bases, with 6 bases of the junction left unmatched. The CDR3 length is 15 residues. Written as DNA, the CDR3 is TGTGCCAGCAGCCCCGACAGGGGGTGGGACACTGAAGCTTTCTTT. Amino acids: CASSPDRGWDTEAFF.

This clone appeared once. The chain carries TRBV2 and TRBJ2-7; D is perhaps TRBD1 (6 bases). This CDR3 region has 15 residues. CDR1 and CDR2 (germline): SNHLY, FYNNEI. Trimming shortened V by 5 bases and J by 3 bases, and 17 bases separated the two germline ends. CDR3 in DNA: TGTGCCAGCAGTCCCGGGACAATTAAACTCTACGAGCAGTACTTC. It encodes CASSPGTIKLYEQYF. The variable domain in full, completed from reference TRBV2 and TRBJ2-7, reads EPEVTQTPSHQVTQMGQEVILRCVPISNHLYFYWYRQILGQKVEFLVSFYNNEISEKSEIFDDQFSVERPDGSNFTLKIRSTKLEDSAMYFCASSPGTIKLYEQYFGPGTRLTVT.

This clone was seen more than once but under ten times. This sequence joins TRBV19 and TRBJ1-4; D unclear. The germline V gene encodes CDR1 LNHDA and CDR2 SQIVND (reference sequence). The CDR3 length is 12 residues. CDR3 nucleotides: TGTGTCACGGGTTCCCCTAATGAAAAACTGTTTTTT. Encoded protein: CVTGSPNEKLFF.

V gene TRBV18 combines with J gene TRBJ2-1, with 7 nucleotides matching TRBD1. Germline CDR1 and CDR2: KGHSH and LQKENI. The trim removed 3 bases at V and 5 bases at J, leaving 4 bases unmatched. The length of the CDR3 is 14 residues. This CDR3 reads CASSPGQTHNEQFF. As DNA, the CDR3 is TGTGCCAGCTCACCGGGACAGACCCACAATGAGCAGTTCTTC.

The chain couples TRBV4-1 to TRBJ1-5, with TRBD1 as a possible D gene (6 bases). The CDR3 consists of 15 residues. V dropped 4 bases and J dropped 9 bases, with 19 bases sitting between them. Germline CDR1 is MGHRA and CDR2 is YSYEKL. The CDR3 DNA reads TGCGCCAGCAGCCCCCGGGACACAGGCGGGGGGCCCCAGCATTTT. It is translated as CASSPRDTGGGPQHF.

The V and J genes are TRBV7-2 and TRBJ1-5; 8 positions match TRBD1. The length of the CDR3 is 15 residues. After removal of 2 bases from V and 3 bases from J, the junction contained 3 bases not matched to a gene. Germline CDR1 reads SGHTA; CDR2 reads FQGNSA. DNA of the CDR3: TGTGCCAGCAGCTTAATCAGGGGGCCCAATCAGCCCCAGCATTTT. Its protein is CASSLIRGPNQPQHF.

The chain carries TRBV5-1 and TRBJ1-3; D gene unclear. V was shortened by 0 bases and J by 8 bases, with 6 bases between the two germline ends. Germline assignment: CDR1 SGHRS and CDR2 YFSETQ. There are 12 residues in the CDR3. The DNA of the CDR3 is TGCGCCAGCAGCTTGGACGGAGACACCATATATTTT. Translation gives CASSLDGDTIYF.